Following are 25 T cell receptor beta chains from one sample sequenced in a study. Sequenced by immunoSEQ multiplex PCR; TCRdb stores in-frame clones only, minus some. The sample holds 60,000 to 85,000 clones, 93% seen once. Sequenced material: PBMCs. Receptor source: a man aged 40-50 years with rheumatoid arthritis.

The chain is built from TRBV11-1 and TRBJ2-1; TRBD2 matches at 8 bases. The CDR3 consists of 14 residues. Germline CDR1 reads SGHAT; CDR2 reads FQDESV (reference sequence). Losses at the gene ends were 2 bases for V and 8 bases for J; bases not matched to a gene: 5. In nucleotides, the CDR3 is TGTGCCAGCAGCTTAAGAAGCGGGAGAGATGAGCAGTTCTTC. Protein: CASSLRSGRDEQFF.

The chain combines TRBV12-3 or TRBV12-4 with TRBJ1-5; D remains ambiguous. This CDR3 spans 13 amino acids. V lost 4 bases to trimming and J lost 0 bases, with 4 bases between them. CDR3 loop: CASSSSSNQPQHF. The CDR3 DNA reads TGTGCCAGCAGTTCGAGTAGCAATCAGCCCCAGCATTTT.

V is TRBV6-2 or TRBV6-3 and J is TRBJ1-6; 7 positions match TRBD1. Germline V CDR1 and CDR2: MNHEY, SVGEGT. This CDR3 has 16 amino acids. The V gene end was trimmed by 5 bases and the J gene end by 0 bases; junction bases not matched to a gene: 4. CDR3 nucleotide sequence: TGTGCCAGCAGTAGGGACAGCCGCTCCTATAATTCACCCCTCCACTTT. It yields the protein CASSRDSRSYNSPLHF.

The chain uses TRBV27 and TRBJ2-7, with a tentative D call TRBD1 (6 bases). The CDR3 is 15 residues long. V was shortened by 5 bases and J by 3 bases, with 17 bases between the two germline ends. Germline V gives CDR1 MNHEY, CDR2 SMNVEV (reference sequence). The CDR3 protein is CASSPKTGVFYEQYF. The CDR3 DNA reads as TGTGCCAGCAGTCCGAAGACAGGAGTTTTCTACGAGCAGTACTTC.

V is TRBV5-5 and J is TRBJ1-6; 9 bases fit TRBD1. Trimming took 2 bases from V and 4 from J; bases not matched to a gene: 7. Germline lookup yields CDR1 SGHKS and CDR2 YYEKEE (reference sequence). The CDR3 has 17 residues. Written as DNA, the CDR3 is TGTGCCAGCAGCTTCCCGGGACAGGGTCCGTATAATTCACCCCTCCACTTT. Translation: CASSFPGQGPYNSPLHF. Full variable domain (outside the CDR3, taken from reference TRBV5-5 and TRBJ1-6): DAGVTQSPTHLIKTRGQQVTLRCSPISGHKSVSWYQQVLGQGPQFIFQYYEKEERGRGNFPDRFSARQFPNYSSELNVNALLLGDSALYLCASSFPGQGPYNSPLHFGNGTRLTVT.

The V call is TRBV30, the J call TRBJ2-2; D remains ambiguous. The CDR3 contains 15 residues. Trimming left V 4 bases short and J 1 base short, with 13 bases between. Germline CDR1 and CDR2: GTSNPN and SVGIG (reference sequence). The CDR3 bases are TGTGCCTGGATCAACGGGCAGTTGAACACCGGGGAGCTGTTTTTT. Residues: CAWINGQLNTGELFF.

The chain couples TRBV7-3 to TRBJ1-1, with 7 bases fitting TRBD1. The germline CDR1 and CDR2 sequences are SGHTA and FQGTGA. The CDR3 has 12 amino acids. The V segment lost 3 bases and the J segment 11 bases; nucleotides outside the gene matches: 6. For the CDR3, the DNA is TGTGCCAGCAGCTTTGAGGGGGCGAGGGCTTTCTTT. It encodes CASSFEGARAFF.

V and J are TRBV18 and TRBJ2-1, with 10 bases identical to TRBD2. Per the germline V gene, CDR1 is KGHSH and CDR2 is LQKENI. The CDR3 runs 15 residues. The V gene end was trimmed by 6 bases and the J gene end by 5 bases; junction bases not matched to a gene: 7. The CDR3 DNA follows: TGTGCCAGCTCCCGATTAGCGGGGGGTCACAATGAGCAGTTCTTC. This sequence encodes CASSRLAGGHNEQFF.

The gene calls are TRBV6-5 and TRBJ2-7; 12 bases map to TRBD2. The CDR3 spans 14 residues. From germline, CDR1 is MNHEY and CDR2 SVGAGI. V was clipped by 9 bases and J by 1 base; unmatched bases: 4. The CDR3 sequence: CASGLAGFSYEQYF. CDR3 DNA sequence: TGTGCCAGTGGACTAGCGGGATTTTCCTACGAGCAGTACTTC.

J is TRBJ2-7 and V is TRBV6-5; D unresolved. With 6 bases removed from V and 5 bases from J, the gap between germline ends came to 11 bases. Germline CDR1 MNHEY, CDR2 SVGAGI. CDR3 length: 12 residues. CDR3 sequence: CASRVRGNEQYF. The CDR3, as DNA: TGTGCCAGCAGGGTAAGAGGAAACGAGCAGTACTTC.

V usage is TRBV11-2 and J usage is TRBJ1-2, with D unclear. There are 14 residues in the CDR3. Germline V gene lookup returns CDR1 SGHAT and CDR2 FQNNGV. V was clipped by 1 base and J by 3 bases, with 9 bases between them. In nucleotides, the CDR3 is TGTGCCAGCAGCTTAGTATCAGGCGACTATGGCTACACCTTC. Residues: CASSLVSGDYGYTF.

The chain uses TRBV18 and TRBJ2-7; D is undetermined. Germline V CDR1 and CDR2: KGHSH, LQKENI. There are 13 residues in the CDR3. Trimming pared 3 bases from V and 3 bases from J, leaving 9 bases between. CDR3 region: CASSPGTLYEQYF. CDR3 DNA: TGTGCCAGCTCACCCGGCACCCTCTACGAGCAGTACTTC.

The J gene is TRBJ2-7, the V gene TRBV3-1 (or the pseudogene TRBV3-2); D gene unclear. Germline assignment: CDR1 LGHDT and CDR2 YNNKEL (reference sequence). Trimming removed 8 bases from V and 4 bases from J, with 12 bases in between. The CDR3 covers 12 residues. Here the CDR3 reads CASRSDGYEQYF. The CDR3 region has the DNA TGTGCCAGCCGATCGGACGGGTACGAGCAGTACTTC.

The chain joins TRBV4-3 to TRBJ1-1, with 8 bases that match TRBD1. In germline, CDR1 is LGHNA, CDR2 YSLEER. CDR3 length: 15 residues. V was pared by 2 bases and J by 3 bases, with 5 bases of the junction left unmatched. CDR3 loop: CASSQTGTGDTEAFF. The CDR3 DNA reads TGCGCCAGCAGCCAAACCGGGACAGGAGACACTGAAGCTTTCTTT.

The chain's CDR3 is CASSPGSKETQYF. The CDR3 DNA follows: TGTGCCAGCTCACCTGGCAGCAAAGAGACCCAGTACTTC. The rearrangement joins TRBV18 to TRBJ2-5; D is unclear. Trimming took 3 bases from V and 3 from J, leaving 8 bases between them. The V gene's germline CDR1 is KGHSH and CDR2 LQKENI. This CDR3 contains 13 residues.

The chain links TRBV5-1 to TRBJ1-2; unclear D gene. Germline V CDR1 and CDR2: SGHRS, YFSETQ. The CDR3 is 11 residues long. V lost 0 bases, J lost 7 bases, and 4 bases lay in between. Here the CDR3 reads CASSLGGGYTF. The CDR3 nucleotides are TGCGCCAGCAGCTTGGGTGGTGGCTACACCTTC.

This sequence joins TRBV6-5 and TRBJ2-3; D is uncertain. Looked up from germline, CDR1 is MNHEY and CDR2 is SVGAGI. CDR3 length: 16 amino acids. Trimming removed 0 bases at V and 2 bases at J, with 12 bases between. For the CDR3, the DNA is TGTGCCAGCAGTTACTCAGCTTCATTATACACAGATACGCAGTATTTT. Its translation: CASSYSASLYTDTQYF.

The CDR3 nucleotides read TGCAGCGCCGTCCCGGGACAGATGAACACTGAAGCTTTCTTT. Residues: CSAVPGQMNTEAFF. The chain uses TRBV29-1 and TRBJ1-1; 7 bases match TRBD1. The J segment lost 0 bases and the V segment lost 7 bases, leaving 8 bases of the junction unmatched. The CDR3 has 14 residues. Germline V gene lookup returns CDR1 SQVTM and CDR2 ANQGSEA.

This rearrangement joins TRBV14 to TRBJ2-5; unclear D gene. Deletions cut 1 base from V and 1 base from J, with 4 bases between. Germline-derived CDR1 and CDR2 are SGHDN and FVKESK. This CDR3 region has 13 residues. The CDR3 is CASSQVTQETQYF. Written as DNA, the CDR3 is TGTGCCAGCAGCCAAGTCACCCAAGAGACCCAGTACTTC.

The chain links TRBV27 to TRBJ2-7, with 9 bases fitting TRBD2. This CDR3 has 14 residues. The J segment lost 2 bases and the V segment lost 5 bases, leaving 4 bases of the junction unmatched. Per germline, CDR1 MNHEY and CDR2 SMNVEV (reference sequence). This CDR3 is CASSGGLATYEQYF. In nucleotides, the CDR3 is TGTGCCAGCAGTGGGGGACTAGCCACCTACGAGCAGTACTTC.

The chain recombines TRBV7-3 with TRBJ2-3; D is perhaps TRBD2 (5 bases). V dropped 1 base and J dropped 5 bases, with 7 bases sitting between them. In germline, CDR1 is SGHTA, CDR2 FQGTGA. The CDR3 contains 13 residues. DNA for the CDR3: TGTGCCAGCAGCTTAATACGGGAAGATACGCAGTATTTT. Its translation: CASSLIREDTQYF.

The chain couples TRBV9 to TRBJ2-2; D is possibly TRBD1 or TRBD2 (5 bases each). The CDR3 runs 13 residues. From germline, CDR1 is SGDLS and CDR2 YYNGEE. Trimming left V 5 bases short and J 2 bases short, with 7 bases between. The DNA of the CDR3 is TGTGCCAGCAGAGGGGACAACACCGGGGAGCTGTTTTTT. Amino acid sequence: CASRGDNTGELFF.

The CDR3 loop is CASSEQGKGNTIYF. Written as DNA, the CDR3 is TGTGCCAGCAGTGAACAGGGGAAAGGAAACACCATATATTTT. V usage is TRBV2 and J usage is TRBJ1-3; D might be TRBD1 (6 bases). V dropped 2 bases and J dropped 4 bases, with 9 bases sitting between them. Germline V gene data show CDR1 as SNHLY and CDR2 as FYNNEI. This CDR3 has 14 amino acids.

This clone occurred once. CDR3 in DNA: TGTGCCAGCAGTTCCCCGGCGGAAAACACTGAAGCTTTCTTT. Translating it yields CASSSPAENTEAFF. V usage is TRBV6-5 and J usage is TRBJ1-1; D gene uncertain. The ends were cut back, 4 bases at V and 2 bases at J, with 11 bases in the middle. The CDR3 runs 14 residues. CDR1 and CDR2 from the germline V gene are MNHEY and SVGAGI.

This clone is a singleton in its sample. The chain recombines TRBV27 with TRBJ2-1; 12 positions match TRBD2. CDR3 size: 13 residues. Germline lookup yields CDR1 MNHEY and CDR2 SMNVEV (reference sequence). The junction had 6 bases not matched to a gene; V was cut back by 9 bases and J by 9 bases. Here the CDR3 reads CASTTSGSGEQFF. CDR3 sequence (DNA): TGTGCCAGTACGACTAGCGGGAGCGGTGAGCAGTTCTTC.